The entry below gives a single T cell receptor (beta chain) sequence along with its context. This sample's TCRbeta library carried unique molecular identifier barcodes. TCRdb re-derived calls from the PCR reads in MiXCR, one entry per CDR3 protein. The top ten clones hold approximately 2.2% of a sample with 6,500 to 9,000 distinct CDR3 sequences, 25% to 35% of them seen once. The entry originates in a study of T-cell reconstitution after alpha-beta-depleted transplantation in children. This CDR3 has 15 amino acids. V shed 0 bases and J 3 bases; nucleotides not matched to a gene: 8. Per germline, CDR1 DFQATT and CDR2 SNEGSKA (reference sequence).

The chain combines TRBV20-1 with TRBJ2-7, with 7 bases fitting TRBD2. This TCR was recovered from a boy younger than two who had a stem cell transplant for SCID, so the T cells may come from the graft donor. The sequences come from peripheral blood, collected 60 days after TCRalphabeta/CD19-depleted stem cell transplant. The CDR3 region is CSARDRGAGVYEQYF. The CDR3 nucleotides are TGCAGTGCTAGAGATCGAGGGGCGGGGGTCTACGAGCAGTACTTC.